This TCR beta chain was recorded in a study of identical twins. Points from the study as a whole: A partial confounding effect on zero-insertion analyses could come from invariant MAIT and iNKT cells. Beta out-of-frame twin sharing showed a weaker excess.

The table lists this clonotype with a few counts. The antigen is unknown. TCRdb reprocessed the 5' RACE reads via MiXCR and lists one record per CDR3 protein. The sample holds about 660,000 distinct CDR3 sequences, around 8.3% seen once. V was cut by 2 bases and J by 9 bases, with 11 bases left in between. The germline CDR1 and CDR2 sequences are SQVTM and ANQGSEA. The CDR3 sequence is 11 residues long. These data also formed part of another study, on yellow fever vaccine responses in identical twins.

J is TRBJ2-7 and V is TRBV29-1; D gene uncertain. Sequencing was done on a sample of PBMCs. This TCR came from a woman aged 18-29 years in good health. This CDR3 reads CSVERVSGQYF. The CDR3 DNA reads TGCAGCGTTGAAAGGGTTAGTGGGCAGTACTTC.